This T cell receptor (beta chain) was captured by sequencing in a study of blood T cell repertoires in COVID-19 (dated by TCRdb to about 2020). Describing the broader study: Samples covering the acute and convalescent phases of COVID-19 were provided by collaborators in the United States, Italy and Spain. Samples came from the ongoing ImmuneRACE study (first 160 participants) plus 1,254 subjects from 6 global collaborators. Where HLA class I and class II types were available, the types were taken from metadata supplied by the sample provider, not from assay-based typing. The prospective study material was composed of cDNA or gDNA derived from T cells, B-cell-depleted T cells, or PBMCs. The dataset comprised deeply sampled blood TCRbeta repertoires from subjects exposed to, actively infected with, or recovered from COVID-19. The repertoires were made available in a free public database intended to serve as a resource for research on the immune response to SARS-CoV-2. Sample metadata almost always included a de-identified subject ID, COVID-19 status, age in years and sex. The paper's findings and limits, for the study overall: Clinical and demographic metadata were provided uncurated, with the amount varying by source and participant.

The CDR3 spans 14 residues, from the cysteine through the phenylalanine. The DNA shown is the 42-base CDR3, in frame from base 1. A word on this clone: Its antigen remains undetermined. No qualities accompany the bases; no much larger clone lies one base away.

Each collaborating institution followed its own protocols to collect whole blood in K2EDTA tubes. For TCRbeta analysis, collaborator samples were shipped as frozen whole blood, as isolated PBMCs, or as DNA extracted from either sample type. The immunoSEQ Assay, a bias-controlled multiplex PCR, was used to amplify TCRbeta CDR3 regions from genomic DNA. The authors' pipeline ran thus. The number of nucleated cells in each sample was estimated from the amplification of reference gene primers within the assay. Sequence reads were collapsed and filtered to measure the absolute abundance of every unique TCRbeta CDR3 rearrangement. For each sample, productive Simpson clonality was calculated as the square root of Simpson's diversity index across productive rearrangements. TCRdb stores this immuneACCESS table with in-frame sequences only. Part of the clones is absent; in the studies checked, under half of the shortfall reflects unresolved V genes, and no reason is known for the rest. The V and J calls and the clone size are those of that table, but D and trimming were determined from the DNA. This sample gives some 60,000 clones in total; over 85% of them show up just once. The ten largest make up roughly 1.2% of the sample.

The chain was built from TRBV21-1 and TRBJ1-1. TRBV21-1 is given as a pseudogene. Sequencing input: peripheral blood. This receptor was obtained from a man aged 60 to 75 with acute or convalescent COVID-19. The nucleotides are TGTGCCAGCAGCAAAACCGCGGGTGGCACTGAAGCTTTCTTT. It specifies CASSKTAGGTEAFF.